A single TCR beta chain is shown here with its context. The sample belongs to a study of shared clonotypes between healthy human individuals. The germline V gene encodes CDR1 SGHVS and CDR2 FQNEAQ. Trimming pared 2 bases from V and 3 bases from J, leaving 11 bases between. The CDR3 sequence is 15 residues long. The sorted-subset replicate PCRs were given roughly 190 ng DNA, which is tens of thousands of T cell genomes. Sequencing used immunoSEQ multiplex PCR; TCRdb keeps in-frame clones, though not all of them. The profile shows some 2,500,000 clones, 85% to 95% of them singletons. The clonotype originates from a man between 18 and 29 years old in good health. Some clones in this sample may be carry-over from other donors' samples. Sequencing input: naive CD4+ T cells from PBMCs. Subset noted: CD45RA+ positively selected. The rearrangement links TRBV7-8 to TRBJ1-5; weak D call: TRBD1 (5 bases). The CDR3 reads CASSLSWGPNQPQHF. CDR3 bases: TGTGCCAGCAGCTTATCCTGGGGCCCCAATCAGCCCCAGCATTTT.